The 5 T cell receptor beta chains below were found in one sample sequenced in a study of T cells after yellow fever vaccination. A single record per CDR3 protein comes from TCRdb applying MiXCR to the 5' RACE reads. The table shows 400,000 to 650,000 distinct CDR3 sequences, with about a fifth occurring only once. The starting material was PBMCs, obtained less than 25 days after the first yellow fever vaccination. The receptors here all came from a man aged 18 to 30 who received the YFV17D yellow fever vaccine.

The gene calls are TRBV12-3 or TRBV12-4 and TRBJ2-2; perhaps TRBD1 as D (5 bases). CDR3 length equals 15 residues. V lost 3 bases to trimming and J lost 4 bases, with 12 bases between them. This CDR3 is CASSFTQVRTGELFF. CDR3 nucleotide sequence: TGTGCCAGCAGTTTTACACAGGTTCGCACCGGGGAGCTGTTTTTT.

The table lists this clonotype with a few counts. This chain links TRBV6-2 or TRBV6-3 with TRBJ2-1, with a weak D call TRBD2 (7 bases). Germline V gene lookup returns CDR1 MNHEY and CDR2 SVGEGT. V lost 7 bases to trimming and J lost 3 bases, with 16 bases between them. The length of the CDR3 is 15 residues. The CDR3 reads CASTFGGGLYNEQFF. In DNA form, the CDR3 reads TGTGCCAGCACCTTTGGGGGGGGCCTCTACAATGAGCAGTTCTTC.

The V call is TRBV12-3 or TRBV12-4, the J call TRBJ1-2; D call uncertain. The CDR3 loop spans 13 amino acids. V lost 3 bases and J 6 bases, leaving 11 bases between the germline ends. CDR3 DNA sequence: TGTGCCAGCAGTTTCCTCTGGTATGATGGCTACACCTTC. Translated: CASSFLWYDGYTF.

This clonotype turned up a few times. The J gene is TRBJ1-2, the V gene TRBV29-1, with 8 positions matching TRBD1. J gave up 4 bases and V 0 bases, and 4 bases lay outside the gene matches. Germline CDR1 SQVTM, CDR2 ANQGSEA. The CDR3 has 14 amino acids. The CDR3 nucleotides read TGCAGCGTTGAAGACAGGGGGCAGAGCTATGGCTACACCTTC. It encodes CSVEDRGQSYGYTF.

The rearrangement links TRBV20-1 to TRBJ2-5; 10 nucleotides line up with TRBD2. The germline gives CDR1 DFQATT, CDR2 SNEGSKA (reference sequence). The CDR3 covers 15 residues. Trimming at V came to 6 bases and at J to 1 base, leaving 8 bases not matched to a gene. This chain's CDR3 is CSAHSGGTFQETQYF. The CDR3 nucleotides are TGCAGTGCACATAGCGGGGGGACCTTCCAAGAGACCCAGTACTTC.